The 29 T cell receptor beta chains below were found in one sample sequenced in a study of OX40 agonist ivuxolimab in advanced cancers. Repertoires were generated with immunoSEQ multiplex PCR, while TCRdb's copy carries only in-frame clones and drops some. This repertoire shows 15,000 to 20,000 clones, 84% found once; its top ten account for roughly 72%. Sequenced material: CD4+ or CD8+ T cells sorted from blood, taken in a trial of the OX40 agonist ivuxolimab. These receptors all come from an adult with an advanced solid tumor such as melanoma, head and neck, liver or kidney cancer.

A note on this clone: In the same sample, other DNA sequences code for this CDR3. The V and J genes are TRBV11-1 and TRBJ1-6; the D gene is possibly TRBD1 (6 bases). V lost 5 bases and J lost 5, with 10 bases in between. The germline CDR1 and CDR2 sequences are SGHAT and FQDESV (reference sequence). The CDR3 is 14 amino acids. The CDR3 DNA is TGTGCCAGCAGCCGTACAGGGAATAATTCACCCCTCCACTTT. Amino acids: CASSRTGNNSPLHF.

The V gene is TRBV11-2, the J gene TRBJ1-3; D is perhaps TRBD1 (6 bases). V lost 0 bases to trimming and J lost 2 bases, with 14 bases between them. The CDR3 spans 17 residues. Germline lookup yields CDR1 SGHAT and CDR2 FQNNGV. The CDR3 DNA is TGTGCCAGCAGCTTAGAGGGTTCAACAGGGCCTGGAAACACCATATATTTT. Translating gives CASSLEGSTGPGNTIYF.

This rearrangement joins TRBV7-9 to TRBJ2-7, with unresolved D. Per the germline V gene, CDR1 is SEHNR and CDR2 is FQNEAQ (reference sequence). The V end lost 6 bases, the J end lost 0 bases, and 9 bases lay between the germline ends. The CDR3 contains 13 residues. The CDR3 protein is CASRKDHSYEQYF. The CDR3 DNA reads TGTGCCAGCAGAAAAGACCACTCCTACGAGCAGTACTTC.

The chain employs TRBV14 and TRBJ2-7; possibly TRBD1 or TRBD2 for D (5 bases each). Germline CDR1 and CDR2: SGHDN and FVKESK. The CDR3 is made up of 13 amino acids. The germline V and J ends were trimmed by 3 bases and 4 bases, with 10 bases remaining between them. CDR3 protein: CASSHSWGYEQYF. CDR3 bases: TGTGCCAGCAGCCATAGCTGGGGGTACGAGCAGTACTTC.

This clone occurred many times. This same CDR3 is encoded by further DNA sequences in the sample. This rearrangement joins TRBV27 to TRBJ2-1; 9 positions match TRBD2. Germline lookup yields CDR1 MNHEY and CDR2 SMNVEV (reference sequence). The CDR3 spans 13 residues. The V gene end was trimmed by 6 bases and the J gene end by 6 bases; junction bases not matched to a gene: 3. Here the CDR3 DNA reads TGTGCCAGCAGGGGACTAGCCACCAATGAGCAGTTCTTC. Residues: CASRGLATNEQFF.

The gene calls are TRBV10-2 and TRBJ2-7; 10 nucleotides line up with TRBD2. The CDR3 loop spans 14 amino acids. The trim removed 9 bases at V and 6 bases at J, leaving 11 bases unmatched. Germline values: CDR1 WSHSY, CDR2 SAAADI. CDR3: CASNPPGLASEQYF. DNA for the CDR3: TGCGCCAGTAACCCGCCGGGACTAGCGAGCGAGCAGTACTTC.

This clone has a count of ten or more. CDR3 in amino acids: CASSSGSRGYTF. The CDR3 region has the DNA TGTGCCAGCAGTTCGGGGAGTCGTGGCTACACCTTC. This rearrangement joins TRBV6-4 to TRBJ1-2; D not certain. This CDR3 spans 12 amino acids. CDR1 is MRHNA, CDR2 SNTAGT, per germline. V lost 5 bases, J lost 7 bases, and 11 bases lay in between.

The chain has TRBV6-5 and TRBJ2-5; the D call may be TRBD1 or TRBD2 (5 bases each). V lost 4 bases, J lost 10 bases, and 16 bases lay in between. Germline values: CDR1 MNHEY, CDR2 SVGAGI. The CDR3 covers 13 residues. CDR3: CASSSGLGVVQYF. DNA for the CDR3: TGTGCCAGCAGTTCGGGTCTGGGGGTAGTCCAGTACTTC.

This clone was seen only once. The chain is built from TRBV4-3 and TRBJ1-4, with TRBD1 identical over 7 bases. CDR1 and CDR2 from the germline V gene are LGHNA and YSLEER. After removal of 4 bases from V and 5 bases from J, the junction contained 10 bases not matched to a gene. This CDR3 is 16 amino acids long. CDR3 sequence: CASSRGTGQRNEKLFF. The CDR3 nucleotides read TGCGCCAGCAGCCGAGGAACGGGACAGAGAAATGAAAAACTGTTTTTT.

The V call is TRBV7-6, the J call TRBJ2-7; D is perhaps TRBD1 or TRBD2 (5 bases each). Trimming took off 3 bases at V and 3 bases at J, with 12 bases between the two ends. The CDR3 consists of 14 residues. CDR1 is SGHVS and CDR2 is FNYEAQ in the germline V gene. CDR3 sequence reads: CASSFGTGSYEQYF. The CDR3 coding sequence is TGTGCCAGCAGCTTCGGGACGGGCAGCTACGAGCAGTACTTC.

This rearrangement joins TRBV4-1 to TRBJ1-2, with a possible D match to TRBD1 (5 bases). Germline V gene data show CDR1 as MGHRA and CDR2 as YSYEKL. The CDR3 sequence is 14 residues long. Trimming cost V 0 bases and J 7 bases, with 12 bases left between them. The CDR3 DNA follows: TGCGCCAGCAGCCAAGATCGGGGTGGGGGTGGCTACACCTTC. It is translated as CASSQDRGGGGYTF.

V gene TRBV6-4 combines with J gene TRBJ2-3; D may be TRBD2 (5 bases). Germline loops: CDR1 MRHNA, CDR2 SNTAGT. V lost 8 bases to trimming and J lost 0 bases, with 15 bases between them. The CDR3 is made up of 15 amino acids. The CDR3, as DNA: TGTGCCAGCGGGGAGCCAGGAACTAGCACAGATACGCAGTATTTT. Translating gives CASGEPGTSTDTQYF.

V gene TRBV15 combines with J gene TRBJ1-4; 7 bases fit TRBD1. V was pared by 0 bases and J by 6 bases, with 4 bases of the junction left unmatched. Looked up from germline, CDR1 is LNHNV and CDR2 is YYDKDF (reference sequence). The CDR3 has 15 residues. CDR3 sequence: CATSRDRGGDEKLFF. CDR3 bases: TGTGCCACCAGCAGAGATCGAGGGGGCGATGAAAAACTGTTTTTT.

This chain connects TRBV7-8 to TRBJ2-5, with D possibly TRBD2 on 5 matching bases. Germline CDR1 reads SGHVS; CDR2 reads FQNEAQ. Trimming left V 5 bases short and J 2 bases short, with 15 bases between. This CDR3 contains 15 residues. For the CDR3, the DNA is TGTGCCAGCAGCCCTCCCATGAGGGAGCAAGAGACCCAGTACTTC. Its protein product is CASSPPMREQETQYF.

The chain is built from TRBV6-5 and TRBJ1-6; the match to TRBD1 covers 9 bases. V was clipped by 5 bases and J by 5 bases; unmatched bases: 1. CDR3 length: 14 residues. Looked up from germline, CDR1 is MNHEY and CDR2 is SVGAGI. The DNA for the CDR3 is TGTGCCAGCAGTAGGACAGGGGATAATTCACCCCTCCACTTT. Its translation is CASSRTGDNSPLHF.

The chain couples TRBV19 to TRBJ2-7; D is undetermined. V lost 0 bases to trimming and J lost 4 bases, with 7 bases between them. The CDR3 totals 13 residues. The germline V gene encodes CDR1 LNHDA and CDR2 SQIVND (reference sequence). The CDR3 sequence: CASSIDPSYEQYF. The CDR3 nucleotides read TGTGCCAGTAGTATAGACCCCTCGTACGAGCAGTACTTC.

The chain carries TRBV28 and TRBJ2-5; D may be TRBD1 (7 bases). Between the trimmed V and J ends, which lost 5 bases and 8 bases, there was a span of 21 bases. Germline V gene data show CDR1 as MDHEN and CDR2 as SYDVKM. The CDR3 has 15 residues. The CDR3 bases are TGTGCCAGCAGTCCCACGGACAGGACTATTGGTACCCAGTACTTC. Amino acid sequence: CASSPTDRTIGTQYF.

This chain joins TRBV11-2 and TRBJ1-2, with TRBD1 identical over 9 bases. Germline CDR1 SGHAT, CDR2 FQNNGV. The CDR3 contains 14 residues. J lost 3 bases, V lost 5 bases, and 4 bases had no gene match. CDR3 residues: CASSHTGGDYGYTF. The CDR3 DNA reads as TGTGCCAGCAGCCATACAGGGGGCGACTATGGCTACACCTTC.

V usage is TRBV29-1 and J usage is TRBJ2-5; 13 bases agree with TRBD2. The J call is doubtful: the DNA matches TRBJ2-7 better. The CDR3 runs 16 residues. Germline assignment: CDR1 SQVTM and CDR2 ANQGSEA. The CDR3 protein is CSVEDQGLAGVYEQYF. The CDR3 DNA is TGCAGCGTTGAAGATCAAGGACTAGCGGGAGTCTACGAGCAGTACTTC.

The CDR3 DNA follows: TGTGCCAGCAGTGGGACCTTGGAGACCCAGTACTTC. This codes for CASSGTLETQYF. V is TRBV27 and J is TRBJ2-5; possibly TRBD1 or TRBD2 for D (5 bases each). CDR1 and CDR2 from the germline V gene are MNHEY and SMNVEV (reference sequence). Trimming took off 5 bases at V and 5 bases at J, with 9 bases between the two ends. CDR3 length: 12 amino acids.

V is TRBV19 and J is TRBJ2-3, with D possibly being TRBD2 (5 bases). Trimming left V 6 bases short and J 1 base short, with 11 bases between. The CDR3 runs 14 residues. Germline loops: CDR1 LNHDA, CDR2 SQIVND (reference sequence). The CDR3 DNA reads TGTGCCAGTAGGACGGAACTAGGCACAGATACGCAGTATTTT. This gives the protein CASRTELGTDTQYF.

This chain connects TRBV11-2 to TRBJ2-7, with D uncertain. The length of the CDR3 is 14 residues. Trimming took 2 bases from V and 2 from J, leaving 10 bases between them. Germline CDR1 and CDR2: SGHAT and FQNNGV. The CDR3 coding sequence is TGTGCCAGCAGCTTATGGAAAGAAGCCTACGAGCAGTACTTC. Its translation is CASSLWKEAYEQYF.

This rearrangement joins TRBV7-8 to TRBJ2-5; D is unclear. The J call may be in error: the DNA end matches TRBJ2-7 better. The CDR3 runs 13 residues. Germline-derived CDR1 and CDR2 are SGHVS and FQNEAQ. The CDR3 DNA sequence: TGTGCCAGCAGCTTAACCGGGTCGGGCGAGCAGTACTTC. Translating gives CASSLTGSGEQYF.

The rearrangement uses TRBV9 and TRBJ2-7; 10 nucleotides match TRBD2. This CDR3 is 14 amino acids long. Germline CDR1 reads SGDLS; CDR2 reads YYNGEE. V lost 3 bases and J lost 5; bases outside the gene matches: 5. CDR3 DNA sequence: TGTGCCAGCAGCGGGGGGACTAGCGAAAACGAGCAGTACTTC. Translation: CASSGGTSENEQYF.

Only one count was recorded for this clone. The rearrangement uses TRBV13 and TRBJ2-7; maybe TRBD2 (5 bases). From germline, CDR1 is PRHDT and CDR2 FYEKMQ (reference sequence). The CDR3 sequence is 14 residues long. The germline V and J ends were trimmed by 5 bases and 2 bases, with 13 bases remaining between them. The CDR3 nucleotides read TGTGCCAGCAGCCCATCGGGGAAGCCCTACGAGCAGTACTTC. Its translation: CASSPSGKPYEQYF.

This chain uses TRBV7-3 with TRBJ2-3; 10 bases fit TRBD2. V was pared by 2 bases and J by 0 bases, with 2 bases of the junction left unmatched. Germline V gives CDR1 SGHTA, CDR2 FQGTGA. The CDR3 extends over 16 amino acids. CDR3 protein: CASSLLAGGSTDTQYF. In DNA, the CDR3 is TGTGCCAGCAGCTTATTAGCGGGGGGTAGCACAGATACGCAGTATTTT.

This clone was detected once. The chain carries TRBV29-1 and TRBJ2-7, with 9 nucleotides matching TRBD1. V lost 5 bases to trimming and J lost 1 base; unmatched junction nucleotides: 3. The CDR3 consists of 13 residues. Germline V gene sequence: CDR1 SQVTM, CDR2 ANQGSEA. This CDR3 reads CSVLTGGSYEQYF. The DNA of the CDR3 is TGCAGCGTTTTGACAGGGGGTTCCTACGAGCAGTACTTC.

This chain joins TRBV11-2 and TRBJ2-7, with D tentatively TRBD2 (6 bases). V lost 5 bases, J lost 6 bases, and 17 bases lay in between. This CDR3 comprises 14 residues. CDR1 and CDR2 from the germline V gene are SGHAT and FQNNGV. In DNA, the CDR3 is TGTGCCAGCAGCCCCCTTGGCGGGACCCTCGAGCAGTACTTC. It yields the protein CASSPLGGTLEQYF.

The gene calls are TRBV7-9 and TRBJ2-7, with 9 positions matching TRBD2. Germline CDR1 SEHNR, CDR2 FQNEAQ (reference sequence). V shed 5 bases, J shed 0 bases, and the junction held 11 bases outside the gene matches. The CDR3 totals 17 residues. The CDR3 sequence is CASSPSNSGRLSYEQYF. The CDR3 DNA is TGTGCCAGCAGCCCCTCGAATAGCGGGAGACTCTCCTACGAGCAGTACTTC. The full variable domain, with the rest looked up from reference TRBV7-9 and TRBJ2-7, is DTGVSQNPRHKITKRGQNVTFRCDPISEHNRLYWYRQTLGQGPEFLTYFQNEAQLEKSRLLSDRFSAERPKGSFSTLEIQRTEQGDSAMYLCASSPSNSGRLSYEQYFGPGTRLTVT.